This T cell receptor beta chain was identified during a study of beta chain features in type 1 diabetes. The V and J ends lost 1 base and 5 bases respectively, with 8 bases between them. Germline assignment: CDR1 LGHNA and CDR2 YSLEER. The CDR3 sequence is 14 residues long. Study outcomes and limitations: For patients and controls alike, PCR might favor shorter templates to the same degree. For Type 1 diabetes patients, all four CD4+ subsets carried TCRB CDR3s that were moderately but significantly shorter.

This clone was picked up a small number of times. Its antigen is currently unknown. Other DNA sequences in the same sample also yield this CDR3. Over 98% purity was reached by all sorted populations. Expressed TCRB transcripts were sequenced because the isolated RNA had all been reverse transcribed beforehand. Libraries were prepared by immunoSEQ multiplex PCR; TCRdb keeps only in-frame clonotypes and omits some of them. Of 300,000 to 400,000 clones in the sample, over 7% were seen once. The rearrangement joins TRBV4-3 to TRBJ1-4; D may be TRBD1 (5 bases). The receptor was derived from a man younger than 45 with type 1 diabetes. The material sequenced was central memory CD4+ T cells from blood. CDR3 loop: CASSQGQGNEKLFF. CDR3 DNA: TGCGCCAGCAGCCAAGGGCAGGGAAATGAAAAACTGTTTTTT.